This TCR beta chain was recovered during a study of graft-versus-host responses after intestinal transplantation. At the level of the study: Uniformly, recipients were administered anti-thymocyte globulin induction with subsequent tacrolimus and steroids for about 3 years. Overall study results and limits: Those patients showing graft-donor T cell macrochimerism displayed high graft-versus-host to host-versus-graft clonal ratios in allografts. The marrow of recipients harbored GvH clones, and ileum or blood showed some of them first.

Turning to this clone: The target antigen is unknown.

The CDR3 sequence is 14 residues long. Trimming pared 8 bases from V and 4 bases from J, leaving 16 bases between. The germline V gene encodes CDR1 MNHNS and CDR2 SASEGT. Sequencing was performed with immunoSEQ multiplex PCR; in TCRdb, only in-frame clones are kept and a portion is missing. The table has more than 80,000 clones, around nine tenths seen once. This clonotype was sampled from a human donor who received an intestinal transplant. Sample: unstimulated CD4+ T cells sorted from spleen or lymph node cells, taken before intestinal transplant. The V and J genes are TRBV6-1 and TRBJ2-3; possible D gene TRBD1, 6 bases. The CDR3 DNA follows: TGTGCCAGCGTTGGACAGTTTAGCGCAGATACGCAGTATTTT. This translates into CASVGQFSADTQYF.